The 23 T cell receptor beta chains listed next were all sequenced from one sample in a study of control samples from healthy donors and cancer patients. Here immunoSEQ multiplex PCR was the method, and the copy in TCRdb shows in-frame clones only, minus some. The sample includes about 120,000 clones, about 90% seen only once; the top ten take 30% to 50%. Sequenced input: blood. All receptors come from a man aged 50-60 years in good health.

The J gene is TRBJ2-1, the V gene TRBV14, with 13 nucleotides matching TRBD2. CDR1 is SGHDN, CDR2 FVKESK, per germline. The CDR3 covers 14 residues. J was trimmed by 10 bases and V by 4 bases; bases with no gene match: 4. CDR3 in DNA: TGTGCCAGCAGCCTCCTGGGACTAGCGGGGGAGCAGTTCTTC. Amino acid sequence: CASSLLGLAGEQFF.

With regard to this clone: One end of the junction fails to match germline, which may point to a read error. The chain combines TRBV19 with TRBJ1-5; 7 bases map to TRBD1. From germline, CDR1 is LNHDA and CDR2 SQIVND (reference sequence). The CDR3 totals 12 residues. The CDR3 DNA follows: TGTGCCAGTAGTATAGAAGAACAGGGGAGACGATTT. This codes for CASSIEEQGRRF.

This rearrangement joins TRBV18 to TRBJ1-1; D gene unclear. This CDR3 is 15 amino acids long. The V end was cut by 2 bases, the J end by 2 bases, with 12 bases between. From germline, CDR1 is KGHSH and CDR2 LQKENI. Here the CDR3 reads CASSPAEGGNTEAFF. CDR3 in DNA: TGTGCCAGCTCACCAGCAGAGGGAGGAAACACTGAAGCTTTCTTT.

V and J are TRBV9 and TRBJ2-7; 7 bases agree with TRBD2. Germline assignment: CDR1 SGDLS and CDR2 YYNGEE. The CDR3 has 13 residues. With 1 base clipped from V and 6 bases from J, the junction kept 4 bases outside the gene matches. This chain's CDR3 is CASSVRGEGEQYF. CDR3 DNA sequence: TGTGCCAGCAGCGTACGGGGGGAGGGCGAGCAGTACTTC.

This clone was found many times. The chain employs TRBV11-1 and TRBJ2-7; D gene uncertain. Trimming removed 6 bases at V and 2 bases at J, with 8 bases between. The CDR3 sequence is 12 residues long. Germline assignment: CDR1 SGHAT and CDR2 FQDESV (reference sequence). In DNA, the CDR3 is TGTGCCAGCAGAACAGTCCCCTACGAGCAGTACTTC. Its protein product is CASRTVPYEQYF.

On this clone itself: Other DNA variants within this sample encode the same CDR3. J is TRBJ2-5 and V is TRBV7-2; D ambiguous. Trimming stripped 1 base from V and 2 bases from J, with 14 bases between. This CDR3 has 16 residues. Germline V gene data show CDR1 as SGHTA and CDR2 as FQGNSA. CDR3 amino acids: CASSLGVARAQETQYF. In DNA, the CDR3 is TGTGCCAGCAGCTTAGGGGTGGCGCGCGCGCAAGAGACCCAGTACTTC.

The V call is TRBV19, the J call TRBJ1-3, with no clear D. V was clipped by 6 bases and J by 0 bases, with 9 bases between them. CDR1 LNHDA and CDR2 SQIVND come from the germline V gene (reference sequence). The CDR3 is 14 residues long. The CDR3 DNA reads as TGTGCCAGTAGCCCAGAAATCTCTGGAAACACCATATATTTT. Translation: CASSPEISGNTIYF. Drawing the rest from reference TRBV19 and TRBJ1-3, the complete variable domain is DGGITQSPKYLFRKEGQNVTLSCEQNLNHDAMYWYRQDPGQGLRLIYYSQIVNDFQKGDIAEGYSVSREKKESFPLTVTSAQKNPTAFYLCASSPEISGNTIYFGEGSWLTVV.

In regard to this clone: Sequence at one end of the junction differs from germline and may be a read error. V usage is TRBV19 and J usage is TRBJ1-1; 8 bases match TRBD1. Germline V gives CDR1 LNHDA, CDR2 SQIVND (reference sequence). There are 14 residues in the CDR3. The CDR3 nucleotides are TGTGTCAGTAGTGACCAGGACAGGGTACCTGAAGCTTTCTTT. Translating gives CVSSDQDRVPEAFF.

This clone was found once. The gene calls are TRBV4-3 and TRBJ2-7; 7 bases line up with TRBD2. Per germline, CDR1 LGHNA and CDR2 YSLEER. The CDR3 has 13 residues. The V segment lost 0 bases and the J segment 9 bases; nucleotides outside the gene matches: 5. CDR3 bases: TGCGCCAGCAGCCAAGATCTGAGGGAGGGGCAGTACTTC. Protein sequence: CASSQDLREGQYF.

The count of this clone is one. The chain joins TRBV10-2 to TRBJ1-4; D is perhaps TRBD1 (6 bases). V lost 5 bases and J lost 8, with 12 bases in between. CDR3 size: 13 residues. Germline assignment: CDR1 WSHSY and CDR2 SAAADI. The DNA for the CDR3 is TGCGCCAGCAGTCCCGGGGGCAAAGAAAAACTGTTTTTT. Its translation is CASSPGGKEKLFF.

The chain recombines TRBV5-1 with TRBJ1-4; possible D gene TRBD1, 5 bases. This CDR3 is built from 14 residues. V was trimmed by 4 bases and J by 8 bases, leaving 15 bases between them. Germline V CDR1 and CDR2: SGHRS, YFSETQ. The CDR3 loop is CASSRDQLREKLFF. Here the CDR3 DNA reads TGCGCCAGCAGCCGGGACCAGCTTAGAGAAAAACTGTTTTTT.

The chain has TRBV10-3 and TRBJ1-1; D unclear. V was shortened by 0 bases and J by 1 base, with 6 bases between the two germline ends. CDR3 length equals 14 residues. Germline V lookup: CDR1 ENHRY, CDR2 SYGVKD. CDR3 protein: CAISESGANTEAFF. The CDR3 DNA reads TGTGCCATCAGTGAGTCGGGTGCGAACACTGAAGCTTTCTTT.

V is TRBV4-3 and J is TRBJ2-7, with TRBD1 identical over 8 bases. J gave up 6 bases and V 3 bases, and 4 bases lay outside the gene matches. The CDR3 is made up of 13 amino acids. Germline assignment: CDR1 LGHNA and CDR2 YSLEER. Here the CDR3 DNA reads TGCGCCAGCAGCCAGGACAGGGACGGCGAGCAGTACTTC. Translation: CASSQDRDGEQYF.

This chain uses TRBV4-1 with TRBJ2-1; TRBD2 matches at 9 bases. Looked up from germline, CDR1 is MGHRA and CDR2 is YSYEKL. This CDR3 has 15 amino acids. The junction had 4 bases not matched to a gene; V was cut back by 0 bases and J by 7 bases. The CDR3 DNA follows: TGCGCCAGCAGCCAAGATGGGACTAGCTATAATGAGCAGTTCTTC. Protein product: CASSQDGTSYNEQFF.

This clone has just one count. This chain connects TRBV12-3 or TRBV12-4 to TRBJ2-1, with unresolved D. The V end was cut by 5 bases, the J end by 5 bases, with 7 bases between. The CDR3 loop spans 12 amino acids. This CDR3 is CASSATNNEQFF. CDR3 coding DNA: TGTGCCAGCAGTGCAACGAACAATGAGCAGTTCTTC.

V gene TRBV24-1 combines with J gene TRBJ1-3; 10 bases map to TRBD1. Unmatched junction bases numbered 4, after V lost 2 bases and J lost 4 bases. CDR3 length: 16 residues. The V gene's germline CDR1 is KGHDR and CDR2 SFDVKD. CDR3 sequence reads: CATSDYGQGGGNTIYF. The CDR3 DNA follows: TGTGCCACCAGTGATTATGGACAGGGGGGCGGAAACACCATATATTTT.

The CDR3 protein is CASSTLAGRYNEQFF. In nucleotides, the CDR3 is TGTGCCAGTAGTACCCTAGCGGGGCGCTACAATGAGCAGTTCTTC. This chain uses TRBV19 with TRBJ2-1; 9 bases fit TRBD2. Losses at the gene ends were 4 bases for V and 3 bases for J; bases not matched to a gene: 4. Germline-derived CDR1 and CDR2 are LNHDA and SQIVND (reference sequence). This CDR3 is 15 amino acids long.

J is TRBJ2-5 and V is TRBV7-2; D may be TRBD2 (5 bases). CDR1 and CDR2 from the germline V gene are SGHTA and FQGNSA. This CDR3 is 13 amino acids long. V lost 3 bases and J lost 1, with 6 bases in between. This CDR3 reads CASSLRVQETQYF. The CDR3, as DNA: TGTGCCAGCAGCTTGCGGGTCCAAGAGACCCAGTACTTC.

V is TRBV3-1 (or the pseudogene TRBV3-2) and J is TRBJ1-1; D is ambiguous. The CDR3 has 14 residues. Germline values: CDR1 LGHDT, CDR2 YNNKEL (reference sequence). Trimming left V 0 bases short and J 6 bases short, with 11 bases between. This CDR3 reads CASSQEVGPPEAFF. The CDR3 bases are TGTGCCAGCAGCCAAGAGGTGGGTCCCCCTGAAGCTTTCTTT.

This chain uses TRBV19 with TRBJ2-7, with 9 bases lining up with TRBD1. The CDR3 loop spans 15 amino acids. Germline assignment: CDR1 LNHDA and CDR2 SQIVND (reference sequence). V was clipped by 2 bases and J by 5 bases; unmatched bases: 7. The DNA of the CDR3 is TGTGCCAGTAGTATATCCCCGGGACAGGGAAACGAGCAGTACTTC. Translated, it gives CASSISPGQGNEQYF.

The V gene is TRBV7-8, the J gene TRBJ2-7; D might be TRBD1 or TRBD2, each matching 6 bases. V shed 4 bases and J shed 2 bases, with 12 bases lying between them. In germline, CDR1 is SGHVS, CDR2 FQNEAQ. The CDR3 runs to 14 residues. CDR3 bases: TGTGCCAGCAGCTCCGTCGGGGGCACCTACGAGCAGTACTTC. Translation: CASSSVGGTYEQYF.

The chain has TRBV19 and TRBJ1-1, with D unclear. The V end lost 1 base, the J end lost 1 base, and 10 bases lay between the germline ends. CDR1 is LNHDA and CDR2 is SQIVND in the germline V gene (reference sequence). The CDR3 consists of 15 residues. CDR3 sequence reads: CASSIGTAGNTEAFF. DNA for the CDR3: TGTGCCAGTAGTATAGGGACCGCCGGGAACACTGAAGCTTTCTTT.

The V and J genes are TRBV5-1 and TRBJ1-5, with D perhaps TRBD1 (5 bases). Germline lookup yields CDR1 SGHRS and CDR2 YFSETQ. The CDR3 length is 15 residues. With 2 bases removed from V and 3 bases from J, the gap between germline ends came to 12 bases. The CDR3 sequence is CASSLTTGINQPQHF. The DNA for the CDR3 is TGCGCCAGCAGCTTAACTACAGGTATCAATCAGCCCCAGCATTTT.